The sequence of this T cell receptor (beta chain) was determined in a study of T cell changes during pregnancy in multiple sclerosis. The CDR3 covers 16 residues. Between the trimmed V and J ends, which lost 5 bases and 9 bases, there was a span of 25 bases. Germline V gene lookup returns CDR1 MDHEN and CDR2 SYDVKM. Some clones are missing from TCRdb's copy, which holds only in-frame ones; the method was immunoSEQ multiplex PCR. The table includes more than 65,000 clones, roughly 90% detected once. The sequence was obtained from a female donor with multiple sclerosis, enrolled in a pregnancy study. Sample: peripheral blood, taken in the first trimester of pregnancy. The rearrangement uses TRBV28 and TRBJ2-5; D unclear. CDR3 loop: CASSPALAAPPLAQYF. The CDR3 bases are TGTGCCAGCAGTCCCGCGTTGGCGGCCCCCCCACTGGCCCAGTACTTC.